This T cell receptor beta chain was captured by sequencing in a study of OX40 agonist ivuxolimab in advanced cancers. Profiled with immunoSEQ multiplex PCR; TCRdb holds only in-frame clones, not every one. The sample includes over 35,000 clones, roughly 89% of them seen just once. The CDR3 length is 12 residues. Trimming removed 8 bases at V and 0 bases at J, with 5 bases between. CDR1 and CDR2 from the germline V gene are SQVTM and ANQGSEA. This receptor was identified in an adult with an advanced solid tumor such as melanoma, head and neck, liver or kidney cancer. The chain uses TRBV29-1 and TRBJ2-6; D remains ambiguous. Here the sequenced sample was CD4+ or CD8+ T cells sorted from blood, taken in a trial of the OX40 agonist ivuxolimab. The CDR3 reads CSLLSGANVLTF. The CDR3 DNA reads as TGCAGCCTGCTCTCTGGGGCCAACGTCCTGACTTTC.